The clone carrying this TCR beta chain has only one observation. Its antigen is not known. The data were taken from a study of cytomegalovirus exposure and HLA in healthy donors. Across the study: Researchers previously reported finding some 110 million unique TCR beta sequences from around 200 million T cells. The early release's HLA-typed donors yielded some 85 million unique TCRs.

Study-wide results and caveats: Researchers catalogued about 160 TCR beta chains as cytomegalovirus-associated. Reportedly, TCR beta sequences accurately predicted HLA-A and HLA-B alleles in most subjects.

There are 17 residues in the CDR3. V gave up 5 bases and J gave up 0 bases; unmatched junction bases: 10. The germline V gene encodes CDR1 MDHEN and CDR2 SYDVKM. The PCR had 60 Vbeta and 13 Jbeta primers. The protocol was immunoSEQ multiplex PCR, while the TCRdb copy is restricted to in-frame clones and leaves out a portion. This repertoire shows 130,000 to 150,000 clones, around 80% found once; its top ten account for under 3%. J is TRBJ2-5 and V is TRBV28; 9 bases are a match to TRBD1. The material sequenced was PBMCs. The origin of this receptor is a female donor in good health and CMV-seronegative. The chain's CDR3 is CASSRQGDLSYQETQYF. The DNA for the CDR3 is TGTGCCAGCAGTCGACAGGGGGATTTGTCGTACCAAGAGACCCAGTACTTC. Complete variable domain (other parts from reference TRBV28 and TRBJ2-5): DVKVTQSSRYLVKRTGEKVFLECVQDMDHENMFWYRQDPGLGLRLIYFSYDVKMKEKGDIPEGYSVSREKKERFSLILESASTNQTSMYLCASSRQGDLSYQETQYFGPGTRLLVL.